This is a list of T cell receptor beta chains from one sample in a study of post-analysis software for immune sequencing data. Each CDR3 protein gets one entry after TCRdb re-called the PCR reads with MiXCR. The sample includes 820,000 or so distinct CDR3 sequences, about 50% seen only once; the top ten take under 6%. The sequencing sample was made of blood. These receptor sequences come from a girl under 18 with multiple sclerosis. CDR3s include the opening cysteine and the closing phenylalanine or tryptophan. Fields, in order: D gene, clone size, V gene, J gene, CDR3 DNA, CDR3 protein. The D gene is left open where the match is weak. The listing skips clone size in some rows; elsewhere it reads once, few, many or a size class.

.	.	TRBV7-3	TRBJ2-5	TGTGCCAGCAGCTGGGCAGGGCGGCGGGAGACCCAGTACTTC	CASSWAGRRETQYF
TRBD1	few	TRBV29-1	TRBJ1-1	TGCAGCGCTCCAGGGGGCGCGGGAACTGAAGCTTTCTTT	CSAPGGAGTEAFF
.	few	TRBV10-3	TRBJ2-5	TGTGCCATCAGTGAGGGGGCAGCAACTCAAGAGACCCAGTACTTC	CAISEGAATQETQYF
TRBD1	.	TRBV25-1	TRBJ2-7	TGTGCCAGTGCGACAGGGGGTCGTTACGAGCAGTACTTC	CASATGGRYEQYF
.	.	TRBV12-3/TRBV12-4	TRBJ2-7	TGTGCCAGCGCGCCCTCGACCTACGAGCAGTACTTC	CASAPSTYEQYF
.	.	TRBV29-1	TRBJ2-1	TGCAGCGTTGAATTCAACCTCGGGAAACGTTCATACAATGAGCAGTTCTTC	CSVEFNLGKRSYNEQFF
TRBD2	once	TRBV5-1	TRBJ2-3	TGCGCCAGCAGCCAACTAGCGGACACAGATACGCAGTATTTT	CASSQLADTDTQYF
TRBD2	.	TRBV20-1	TRBJ2-7	TGCAGTGCTAGAGAGGAGAGGGGACTAGCGGGGTTCTACGAGCAGTACTTC	CSAREERGLAGFYEQYF
.	.	TRBV7-2	TRBJ2-7	TGTGCCAGCAGCTCCCGGGAAGACTACGAGCAGTACTTC	CASSSREDYEQYF
.	.	TRBV7-8	TRBJ2-3	TGTGCCAGCAGCTTCAGGGTAGTAGAGCACGATACGCAGTATTTT	CASSFRVVEHDTQYF
.	once	TRBV12-3/TRBV12-4	TRBJ1-2	TGTGCCAGCAGGGACCCGGGGATGGGTGGCTACACCTTC	CASRDPGMGGYTF
.	.	TRBV24-1	TRBJ2-1	TGTGCCACCAGTGATCCCCTGAGAGGATGGAGGGCAGCTTACAATGAGCAGTTCTTC	CATSDPLRGWRAAYNEQFF
.	.	TRBV9	TRBJ2-7	TGTGCTAGCAGCGTAGGCACAGAACACGAGCAGTACTTC	CASSVGTEHEQYF
.	.	TRBV29-1	TRBJ2-5	TGCAGCGTCACGACTGGAGAGCTCGGGGAGACCCAGTACTTC	CSVTTGELGETQYF
.	.	TRBV24-1	TRBJ2-7	TGTGCCACCACCATCTACGAGCAGTACTTC	CATTIYEQYF
TRBD2	.	TRBV12-3/TRBV12-4	TRBJ2-5	TGTGCCAGCGGACTTGGACTAGCGGGAGTAGAGACCCAGTACTTC	CASGLGLAGVETQYF
TRBD2	.	TRBV20-1	TRBJ2-7	TGCAGTGCTAGTATCGCGGGAGGATACGAGCAGTACTTC	CSASIAGGYEQYF
TRBD2	.	TRBV5-1	TRBJ2-7	TGCGCCGGCAGCGTGCTGGGACTAGCGGGAGGGCCCCACGAGCAGTACTTC	CAGSVLGLAGGPHEQYF
TRBD1	once	TRBV5-8	TRBJ1-4	TGTGCCAGCGGCCGGGACAGGGCTAATGAAAAACTGTTTTTT	CASGRDRANEKLFF
.	.	TRBV20-1	TRBJ2-7	TGCAGTACCACCAATCGGGACCCCTTGGGGGAGCAGTACTTC	CSTTNRDPLGEQYF
.	.	TRBV29-1	TRBJ1-1	TGCAGCGTTGAAGATCTTATGGCGGTGAACACTGAAGCTTTCTTT	CSVEDLMAVNTEAFF
.	few	TRBV3-1	TRBJ2-3	TGTGCCAGCAGCCAAAGGCGCCCGGGGAGCGGGACAGATACGCAGTATTTT	CASSQRRPGSGTDTQYF
TRBD2	.	TRBV4-1	TRBJ2-3	TGCGCCAGCAGCCAAGATGGAACTAGCGGAAGCACAGATACGCAGTATTTT	CASSQDGTSGSTDTQYF
.	.	TRBV5-1	TRBJ2-7	TGCGCCAGCAGATTGGGGGACTCCCGAAGGTCCTACGAGCAGTACTTC	CASRLGDSRRSYEQYF
.	.	TRBV12-3/TRBV12-4	TRBJ1-2	TGTGCCAGCAGTACTAACAGGGTATCAGGCTACACCTTC	CASSTNRVSGYTF
TRBD1	.	TRBV5-1	TRBJ1-2	TGCGCCAGCAGCCCGGGACAGCAAGGAGGCTACACCTTC	CASSPGQQGGYTF
TRBD1	few	TRBV12-3/TRBV12-4	TRBJ1-1	TGTGCCAGCAGTCGGACAGGGGCCATGAACACTGAAGCTTTCTTT	CASSRTGAMNTEAFF
TRBD1	.	TRBV5-1	TRBJ1-6	TGCGCCAGCAGCACCCGGGACAGGGGGGATTCACCCCTCCACTTT	CASSTRDRGDSPLHF
TRBD1	.	TRBV6-6	TRBJ2-1	TGTGCCAGCAGACCTTCAGGGGGCACCTACAATGAGCAGTTCTTC	CASRPSGGTYNEQFF
TRBD2	.	TRBV20-1	TRBJ2-7	TGCAGTGCTAGGCATGAATCGGGACTAGCGGGCTACGAGCAGTACTTC	CSARHESGLAGYEQYF
TRBD2	.	TRBV13	TRBJ2-3	TGTGCCAGCAGCTTAGGAGGACGAGCGGGGCAATCAGATACGCAGTATTTT	CASSLGGRAGQSDTQYF
TRBD1	.	TRBV12-3/TRBV12-4	TRBJ1-4	TGTGCCAGCAGTCCAGGGGGTCGGAAACTGTTTTTT	CASSPGGRKLFF
TRBD2	.	TRBV7-8	TRBJ2-1	TGTGCCAGCAGCAACCCTAGCGGGGGGGCCGTTGAGCAGTTCTTC	CASSNPSGGAVEQFF
TRBD1	.	TRBV7-9	TRBJ2-7	TGTGCCAGCAGCTTAGTGCTCGCTTCGGGACAGGGGCCCTACGAGCAGTACTTC	CASSLVLASGQGPYEQYF
TRBD1	.	TRBV25-1	TRBJ1-2	TGTGCCAGCACCGACAGGGGAGGAAGTGGCTACACCTTC	CASTDRGGSGYTF